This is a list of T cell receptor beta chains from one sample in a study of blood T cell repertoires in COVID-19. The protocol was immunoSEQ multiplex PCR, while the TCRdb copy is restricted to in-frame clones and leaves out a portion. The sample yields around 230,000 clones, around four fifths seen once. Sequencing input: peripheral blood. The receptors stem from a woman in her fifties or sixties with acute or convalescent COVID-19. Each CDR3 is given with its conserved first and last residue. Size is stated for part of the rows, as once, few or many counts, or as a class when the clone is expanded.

cdr3_aa: CASSSYQGAPSGYTF
clone_size: .
v_call: TRBV27

cdr3_aa: CSALSAYGYTF
clone_size: .
v_call: TRBV20-1

cdr3_aa: CASSFGDSNQPQHF
clone_size: .
v_call: TRBV27

cdr3_aa: CASRGGTRGVDTQYF
clone_size: .
v_call: TRBV3-1/TRBV3-2

cdr3_aa: CASSVGNSEAFF
clone_size: .
v_call: TRBV2

cdr3_aa: CASSPPGLEGGATQYF
clone_size: .
v_call: TRBV5-4

cdr3_aa: CSVDQTGSRGYTF
clone_size: .
v_call: TRBV29-1

cdr3_aa: CASSLGGTTPPTQYF
clone_size: .
v_call: TRBV11-2

cdr3_aa: CASSLLTGEQFF
clone_size: .
v_call: TRBV3-1/TRBV3-2

cdr3_aa: CASSPGGGRETQYF
clone_size: few
v_call: TRBV5-1

cdr3_aa: CASSVSGDYGYTF
clone_size: .
v_call: TRBV25-1

cdr3_aa: CAWSVQGTNEKLFF
clone_size: .
v_call: TRBV30

cdr3_aa: CASSSTGSPPGTQYF
clone_size: .
v_call: TRBV7-2

cdr3_aa: CASSQGQGAEYTGELFF
clone_size: once
v_call: TRBV5-8

cdr3_aa: CASSPWSYTEAFF
clone_size: .
v_call: TRBV28